Included here is one TCR beta chain sequence, with context. This record belongs to a study of blood T cell repertoires in COVID-19. Here immunoSEQ multiplex PCR was the method, and the copy in TCRdb shows in-frame clones only, minus some. Of 200,000 or so clones in the sample, 70% to 85% were seen once. V lost 8 bases to trimming and J lost 8 bases, with 22 bases between them. The CDR3 is made up of 15 amino acids. Looked up from germline, CDR1 is SNHLY and CDR2 is FYNNEI. This receptor was obtained from a human donor with acute or convalescent COVID-19. The donor label of this sample is uncertain. Sequencing input: peripheral blood. This sequence joins TRBV2 and TRBJ2-1; weak D call: TRBD2 (7 bases). CDR3 amino acids: CASSETRGAAHEQFF. The CDR3, as DNA: TGTGCCAGCTCCGAAACCCGGGGGGCCGCGCATGAGCAGTTCTTC.